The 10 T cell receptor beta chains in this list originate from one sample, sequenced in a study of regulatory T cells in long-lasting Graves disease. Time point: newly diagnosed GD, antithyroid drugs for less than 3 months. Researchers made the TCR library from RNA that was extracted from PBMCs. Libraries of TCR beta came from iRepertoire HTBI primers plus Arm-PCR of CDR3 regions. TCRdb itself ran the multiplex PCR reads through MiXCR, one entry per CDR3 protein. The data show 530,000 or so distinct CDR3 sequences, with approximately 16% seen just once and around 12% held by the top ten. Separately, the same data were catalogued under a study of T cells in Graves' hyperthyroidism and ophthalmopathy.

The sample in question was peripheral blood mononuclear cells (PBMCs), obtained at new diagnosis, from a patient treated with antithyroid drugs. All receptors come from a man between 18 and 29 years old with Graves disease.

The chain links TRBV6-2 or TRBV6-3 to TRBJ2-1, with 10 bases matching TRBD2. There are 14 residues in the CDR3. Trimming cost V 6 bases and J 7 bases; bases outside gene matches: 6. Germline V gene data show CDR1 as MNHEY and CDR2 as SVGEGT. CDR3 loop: CASSLAGEANEQFF. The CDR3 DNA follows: TGTGCCAGCAGCCTAGCGGGAGAAGCGAATGAGCAGTTCTTC.

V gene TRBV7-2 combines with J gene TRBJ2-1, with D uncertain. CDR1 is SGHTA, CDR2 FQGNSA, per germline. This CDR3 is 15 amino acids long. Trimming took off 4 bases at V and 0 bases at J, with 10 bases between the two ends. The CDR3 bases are TGTGCCAGCAGCTCATCCGCGAGCTCCTACAATGAGCAGTTCTTC. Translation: CASSSSASSYNEQFF. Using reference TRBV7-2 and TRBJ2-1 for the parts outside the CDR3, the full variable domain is GAGVSQSPSNKVTEKGKDVELRCDPISGHTALYWYRQSLGQGLEFLIYFQGNSAPDKSGLPSDRFSAERTGGSVSTLTIQRTQQEDSAVYLCASSSSASSYNEQFFGPGTRLTVL.

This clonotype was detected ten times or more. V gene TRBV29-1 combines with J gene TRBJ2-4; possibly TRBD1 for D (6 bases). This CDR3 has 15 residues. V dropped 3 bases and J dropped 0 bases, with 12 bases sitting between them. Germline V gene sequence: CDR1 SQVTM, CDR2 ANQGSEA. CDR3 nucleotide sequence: TGCAGCGTTGACGACAGGACGCTAGCCAAAAACATTCAGTACTTC. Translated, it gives CSVDDRTLAKNIQYF.

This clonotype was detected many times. CDR3 coding DNA: TGTGCCAGCAGCTCCGTGGGATTTGGGCAGTACTTC. Amino acids: CASSSVGFGQYF. The chain employs TRBV7-9 and TRBJ2-7; D not certain. Germline CDR1 SEHNR, CDR2 FQNEAQ (reference sequence). CDR3 size: 12 residues. V was cut by 4 bases and J by 9 bases, with 13 bases left in between.

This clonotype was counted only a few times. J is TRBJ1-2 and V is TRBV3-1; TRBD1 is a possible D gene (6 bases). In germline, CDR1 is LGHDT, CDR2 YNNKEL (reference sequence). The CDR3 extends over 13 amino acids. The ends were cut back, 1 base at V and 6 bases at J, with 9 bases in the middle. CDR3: CASSQAGVDGYTF. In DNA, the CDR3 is TGTGCCAGCAGCCAAGCAGGGGTTGATGGCTACACCTTC.

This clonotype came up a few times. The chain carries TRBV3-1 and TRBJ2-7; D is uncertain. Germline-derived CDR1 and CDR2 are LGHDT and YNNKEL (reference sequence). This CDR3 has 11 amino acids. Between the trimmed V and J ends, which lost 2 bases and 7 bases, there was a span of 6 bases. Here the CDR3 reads CASSQYLEQYF. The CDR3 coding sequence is TGTGCCAGCAGCCAATACCTGGAGCAGTACTTC.

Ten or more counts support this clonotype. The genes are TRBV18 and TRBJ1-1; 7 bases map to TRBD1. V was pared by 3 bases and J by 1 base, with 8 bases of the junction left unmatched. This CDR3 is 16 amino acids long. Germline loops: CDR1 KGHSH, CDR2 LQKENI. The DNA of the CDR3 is TGTGCCAGCTCACCGACGGGACAGCTACCGAACACTGAAGCTTTCTTT. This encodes CASSPTGQLPNTEAFF.

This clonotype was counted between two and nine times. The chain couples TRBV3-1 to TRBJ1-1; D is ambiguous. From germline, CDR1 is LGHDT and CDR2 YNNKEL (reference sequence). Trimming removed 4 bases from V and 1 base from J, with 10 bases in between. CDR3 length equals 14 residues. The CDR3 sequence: CASSPRKENTEAFF. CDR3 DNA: TGTGCCAGCAGCCCTCGAAAAGAGAACACTGAAGCTTTCTTT.

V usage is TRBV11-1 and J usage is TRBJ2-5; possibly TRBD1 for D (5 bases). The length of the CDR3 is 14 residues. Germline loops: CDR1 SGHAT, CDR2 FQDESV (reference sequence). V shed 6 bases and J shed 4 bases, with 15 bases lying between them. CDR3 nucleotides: TGTGCCAGCAGGCCCAGGGTAACAGGAGAGACCCAGTACTTC. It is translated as CASRPRVTGETQYF.

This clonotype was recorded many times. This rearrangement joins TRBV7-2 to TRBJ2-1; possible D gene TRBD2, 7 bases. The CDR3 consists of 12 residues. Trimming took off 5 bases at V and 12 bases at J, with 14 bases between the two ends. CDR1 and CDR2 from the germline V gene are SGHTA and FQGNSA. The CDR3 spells CASSLGGGGQFF. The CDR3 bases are TGTGCCAGCAGCCTGGGGGGAGGGGGGCAGTTCTTC.